A selection of T cell receptor beta chains follows, all from one sample in a study of cytomegalovirus exposure and HLA in healthy donors. The data were produced by immunoSEQ multiplex PCR, yet TCRdb's version contains in-frame clones alone and is incomplete. This table holds fewer than 110,000 clones. Source material: PBMCs. Source of these receptors: a man aged 35 to 55 in good health and CMV-seronegative. CDR3s include the opening cysteine and the closing phenylalanine or tryptophan. Fields, in order: V gene, J gene, clone size, D gene, CDR3 protein, CDR3 DNA. D genes are given only for firm matches. A row's size may be missing; if present it is once, few, many or a size class.

V: TRBV11-2; J: TRBJ2-1; size: -; D: TRBD2; CDR3: CASSYRAGVVYNEQFF; DNA: TGTGCCAGCAGCTACCGAGCGGGAGTGGTATACAATGAGCAGTTCTTC
V: TRBV10-3; J: TRBJ1-1; size: -; D: -; CDR3: CAISGGDTEAFF; DNA: TGTGCCATCAGTGGGGGGGACACTGAAGCTTTCTTT
V: TRBV28; J: TRBJ1-2; size: -; D: TRBD1; CDR3: CASSLEGANYGYTF; DNA: TGTGCCAGCAGTTTAGAGGGGGCGAACTATGGCTACACCTTC
V: TRBV11-2; J: TRBJ1-1; size: -; D: -; CDR3: CASSLDFIRVKLNTEAFF; DNA: TGTGCCAGCAGCTTAGATTTCATACGGGTGAAACTGAACACTGAAGCTTTCTTT
V: TRBV5-1; J: TRBJ2-4; size: -; D: TRBD1; CDR3: CASSPGRTGGFNIQYF; DNA: TGCGCCAGCAGCCCTGGTCGGACAGGGGGCTTTAACATTCAGTACTTC
V: TRBV2; J: TRBJ2-2; size: -; D: -; CDR3: CASSELGTGTNTGELFF; DNA: TGTGCCAGCAGTGAATTGGGCACAGGGACGAACACCGGGGAGCTGTTTTTT
V: TRBV19; J: TRBJ1-1; size: -; D: TRBD1; CDR3: CASSKGTVNTEAFF; DNA: TGTGCCAGTAGTAAGGGGACAGTAAACACTGAAGCTTTCTTT
V: TRBV28; J: TRBJ2-7; size: -; D: -; CDR3: CASGGWTGRGEQYF; DNA: TGTGCCAGTGGAGGATGGACAGGGAGGGGCGAGCAGTACTTC
V: TRBV9; J: TRBJ2-3; size: -; D: -; CDR3: CASNGGSTDTQYF; DNA: TGTGCCAGCAACGGCGGCTCCACAGATACGCAGTATTTT
V: TRBV11-3; J: TRBJ2-1; size: -; D: TRBD2; CDR3: CASSLAWERGGHNEQFF; DNA: TGTGCCAGCAGCTTAGCCTGGGAACGGGGGGGTCACAATGAGCAGTTCTTC
V: TRBV5-4; J: TRBJ1-2; size: -; D: -; CDR3: CASTLGGAGDGYTF; DNA: TGTGCCAGCACCCTGGGGGGGGCAGGGGACGGCTACACCTTC
V: TRBV27; J: TRBJ1-2; size: -; D: -; CDR3: CASSFLIRQGSNYGYTF; DNA: TGTGCCAGCAGTTTCCTAATCCGCCAGGGATCTAACTATGGCTACACCTTC
V: TRBV30; J: TRBJ1-4; size: -; D: -; CDR3: CACKQSTNEKLFF; DNA: TGTGCCTGTAAACAGTCAACTAATGAAAAACTGTTTTTT
V: TRBV13; J: TRBJ2-3; size: -; D: TRBD2; CDR3: CASSLAGSTDTQYF; DNA: TGTGCCAGCAGCCTAGCGGGAAGTACAGATACGCAGTATTTT
V: TRBV19; J: TRBJ1-4; size: -; D: -; CDR3: CASSREGVGEKLFF; DNA: TGTGCCAGTAGTAGGGAAGGGGTTGGGGAAAAACTGTTTTTT
V: TRBV27; J: TRBJ2-1; size: -; D: -; CDR3: CASSSPSWQVTYEQFF; DNA: TGTGCCAGCAGTTCCCCCTCGTGGCAGGTTACGTATGAGCAGTTCTTC
V: TRBV6-5; J: TRBJ2-4; size: -; D: TRBD1; CDR3: CASSYETGAGIQYF; DNA: TGTGCCAGCAGTTACGAGACAGGGGCCGGGATTCAGTACTTC
V: TRBV13; J: TRBJ2-7; size: -; D: -; CDR3: CASSLGRSYEQYF; DNA: TGTGCCAGCAGCTTAGGGCGGTCCTACGAGCAGTACTTC
V: TRBV7-2; J: TRBJ2-1; size: -; D: -; CDR3: CASSRWADSNEQFF; DNA: TGTGCCAGCAGTAGATGGGCGGACAGCAATGAGCAGTTCTTC
V: TRBV5-5; J: TRBJ2-3; size: -; D: -; CDR3: CASSFVLLTDTQYF; DNA: TGTGCCAGCAGCTTTGTGTTACTCACAGATACGCAGTATTTT
V: TRBV15; J: TRBJ2-2; size: medium-sized; D: -; CDR3: CATSREGGAGELFF; DNA: TGTGCCACCAGCAGAGAGGGCGGGGCCGGGGAGCTGTTTTTT
V: TRBV18; J: TRBJ2-7; size: -; D: TRBD1; CDR3: CASSPLAGTGAIYEQYF; DNA: TGTGCCAGCTCACCACTGGCGGGGACAGGTGCAATCTACGAGCAGTACTTC
V: TRBV28; J: TRBJ2-1; size: -; D: TRBD2; CDR3: CASSMTSGTYNEQFF; DNA: TGTGCCAGCAGCATGACTAGCGGGACCTACAATGAGCAGTTCTTC
V: TRBV2; J: TRBJ2-4; size: -; D: TRBD1; CDR3: CASGEDRGAKNIQYF; DNA: TGTGCCAGCGGCGAGGACAGGGGAGCCAAAAACATTCAGTACTTC
V: TRBV27; J: TRBJ2-6; size: -; D: TRBD1; CDR3: CASSFRQGVSGANVLTF; DNA: TGTGCCAGCAGTTTTAGACAGGGGGTCTCTGGGGCCAACGTCCTGACTTTC
V: TRBV7-6; J: TRBJ1-4; size: -; D: -; CDR3: CASGQGSTNEKLFF; DNA: TGTGCCAGCGGCCAGGGGTCAACTAATGAAAAACTGTTTTTT
V: TRBV7-2; J: TRBJ2-3; size: -; D: -; CDR3: CASSTRHRVTDTQYF; DNA: TGTGCCAGCAGCACTCGTCACAGGGTAACAGATACGCAGTATTTT
V: TRBV7-6; J: TRBJ2-3; size: -; D: TRBD2; CDR3: CASSLGLAGDTQYF; DNA: TGTGCCAGCAGCTTAGGGCTAGCGGGGGATACGCAGTATTTT
V: TRBV5-6; J: TRBJ2-1; size: -; D: TRBD1; CDR3: CASSLVPGGNEQFF; DNA: TGTGCCAGCAGCTTGGTGCCAGGGGGCAATGAGCAGTTCTTC
V: TRBV7-9; J: TRBJ2-7; size: -; D: TRBD2; CDR3: CASSSPGTSGRSSYEQYF; DNA: TGTGCCAGCAGCTCTCCCGGGACTAGCGGAAGGAGCTCCTACGAGCAGTACTTC
V: TRBV2; J: TRBJ2-3; size: -; D: -; CDR3: CASGAEEGGSDTQYF; DNA: TGTGCCAGCGGGGCGGAGGAGGGAGGTTCAGATACGCAGTATTTT
V: TRBV6-5; J: TRBJ2-3; size: -; D: TRBD1; CDR3: CATRTGTTDTQYF; DNA: TGTGCCACCCGGACAGGGACGACAGATACGCAGTATTTT
V: TRBV7-2; J: TRBJ1-2; size: -; D: TRBD1; CDR3: CASSSRMDRGNYGYTF; DNA: TGTGCCAGCAGCTCCCGGATGGACAGGGGAAACTATGGCTACACCTTC
V: TRBV7-9; J: TRBJ1-1; size: medium-sized; D: -; CDR3: CASSLSGEAFF; DNA: TGTGCCAGCAGCTTAAGCGGAGAAGCTTTCTTT
V: TRBV29-1; J: TRBJ2-3; size: -; D: -; CDR3: CSVEGGSGTDTQYF; DNA: TGCAGCGTTGAGGGAGGATCCGGCACAGATACGCAGTATTTT
V: TRBV27; J: TRBJ1-5; size: -; D: -; CDR3: CASSLSPGYNQPQHF; DNA: TGTGCCAGCAGTTTATCGCCGGGGTACAATCAGCCCCAGCATTTT
V: TRBV4-3; J: TRBJ2-5; size: -; D: TRBD2; CDR3: CASSQESSGGGAYQETQYF; DNA: TGCGCCAGCAGCCAAGAATCTTCTGGCGGGGGGGCTTACCAAGAGACCCAGTACTTC
V: TRBV18; J: TRBJ2-1; size: -; D: TRBD2; CDR3: CASSRLAGNPTGNEQFF; DNA: TGTGCCAGCTCACGACTAGCGGGGAATCCCACCGGCAATGAACAGTTCTTC
V: TRBV7-2; J: TRBJ1-2; size: -; D: -; CDR3: CASSLVRGANYGYTF; DNA: TGTGCCAGCAGCTTAGTACGGGGTGCTAACTATGGCTACACCTTC
V: TRBV7-9; J: TRBJ2-1; size: -; D: TRBD2; CDR3: CASSLAAGLAANEQFF; DNA: TGTGCCAGCAGCTTAGCGGCGGGACTAGCGGCCAATGAGCAGTTCTTC
V: TRBV5-1; J: TRBJ2-7; size: -; D: TRBD1; CDR3: CASSFPQGAYEQYF; DNA: TGCGCCAGCAGCTTCCCACAGGGGGCCTACGAGCAGTACTTC
V: TRBV10-3; J: TRBJ1-3; size: -; D: TRBD1; CDR3: CAIRSDRDGNTIYF; DNA: TGTGCCATCAGATCGGACAGGGATGGAAACACCATATATTTT
V: TRBV25-1; J: TRBJ1-2; size: -; D: -; CDR3: CASKSPGRSGYTF; DNA: TGTGCCAGCAAATCCCCAGGGCGGTCTGGCTACACCTTC
V: TRBV6-5; J: TRBJ2-7; size: -; D: TRBD1; CDR3: CASSYQGGLLYEQYF; DNA: TGTGCCAGCAGTTACCAAGGGGGCCTCCTCTACGAGCAGTACTTC
V: TRBV11-3; J: TRBJ2-3; size: -; D: TRBD1; CDR3: CASSTRTGTGGDTQYF; DNA: TGTGCCAGCAGCACCCGAACCGGGACAGGGGGAGATACGCAGTATTTT
V: TRBV18; J: TRBJ2-1; size: -; D: -; CDR3: CASSPGRPGDNEQFF; DNA: TGTGCCAGCTCACCGGGACGCCCGGGGGACAATGAGCAGTTCTTC
V: TRBV5-4; J: TRBJ1-2; size: -; D: -; CDR3: CASSIPTGANYGYTF; DNA: TGTGCCAGCAGCATACCGACAGGCGCCAACTATGGCTACACCTTC
V: TRBV28; J: TRBJ2-7; size: -; D: TRBD2; CDR3: CASSLWGTSGSYEQYF; DNA: TGTGCCAGCAGTTTATGGGGGACTAGCGGATCCTACGAGCAGTACTTC
V: TRBV7-9; J: TRBJ2-1; size: -; D: TRBD2; CDR3: CASSQTSGRGNEQFF; DNA: TGTGCCAGCAGCCAGACTAGCGGGAGGGGGAATGAGCAGTTCTTC
V: TRBV10-3; J: TRBJ2-3; size: -; D: -; CDR3: CAISEDGGFTDTQYF; DNA: TGTGCCATCAGTGAGGATGGCGGATTCACAGATACGCAGTATTTT
V: TRBV2; J: TRBJ1-5; size: -; D: -; CDR3: CASSEGAEQPQHF; DNA: TGTGCCAGCAGTGAGGGGGCAGAGCAGCCCCAGCATTTT
V: TRBV7-8; J: TRBJ1-5; size: -; D: -; CDR3: CASSQQGNSNQPQHF; DNA: TGTGCCAGCAGCCAACAGGGAAATAGCAATCAGCCCCAGCATTTT
V: TRBV11-2; J: TRBJ1-2; size: -; D: -; CDR3: CASSLEAYGYTF; DNA: TGTGCCAGCAGCTTAGAAGCGTATGGCTACACCTTC
V: TRBV7-2; J: TRBJ1-4; size: -; D: TRBD1; CDR3: CASSLQGAGEKLFF; DNA: TGTGCCAGCAGCTTACAGGGGGCCGGGGAAAAACTGTTTTTT
V: TRBV19; J: TRBJ2-5; size: -; D: TRBD1; CDR3: CASSSRTGRGTQYF; DNA: TGTGCCAGTAGTTCCCGGACAGGACGGGGGACCCAGTACTTC